This entry concerns a single T cell receptor (beta chain). Using immunoSEQ multiplex PCR, the repertoire was profiled, and TCRdb retains in-frame clones only, with some absent. The sample lists 150,000 to 160,000 clones; about 94% were seen once. Germline values: CDR1 MNHEY, CDR2 SMNVEV (reference sequence). The CDR3 length is 15 residues. V lost 6 bases to trimming and J lost 1 base, with 10 bases between them. This record comes from a study of control samples from healthy donors and cancer patients. What was sequenced was blood. This rearrangement joins TRBV27 to TRBJ2-6; no clear D gene. The sequence derives from a man aged 35 to 55 in good health. The CDR3 DNA sequence: TGTGCCAGCAGCCCCCGATTTTCTGGGGCCAACGTCCTGACTTTC. Encoded protein: CASSPRFSGANVLTF.